Sequencing of this T cell receptor beta chain was carried out in a study of T cell repertoires in cytomegalovirus infection. At the level of the study: Signatures in public TCR beta sequences pointed to both CMV infection and matching HLA type.

Using its own MiXCR run on the reads, TCRdb lists one record per CDR3 protein. The table records 150,000 to 200,000 distinct CDR3 sequences, about 28% of them present only once. Study-wide results and caveats: What dominated the ex vivo response were HLA-C-restricted CMV-specific TCR beta clonotypes. Cumulative frequency of public TCR beta families picked out carriers of CMV plus the relevant HLA.

Deletions cut 1 base from V and 5 bases from J, with 15 bases between. CDR3 length: 15 amino acids. Germline assignment: CDR1 SGHTA and CDR2 FQGTGA. This clonotype occurred a few times. Antigen unknown. This chain connects TRBV7-3 to TRBJ2-7; D is unclear. Sequencing was done on a sample of PBMCs. This TCR derives from a human donor in good health (CMV status not recorded). Some clones in this sample may be carry-over from other donors' samples. CDR3 DNA sequence: TGTGCCAGCAGCTTAATGGCCGCTGTTGGAAACGAGCAGTACTTC. It is translated as CASSLMAAVGNEQYF. Based on the CDR3 plus reference TRBV7-3 and TRBJ2-7, the full variable domain is GAGVSQTPSNKVTEKGKYVELRCDPISGHTALYWYRQSLGQGPEFLIYFQGTGAADDSGLPNDRFFAVRPEGSVSTLKIQRTERGDSAVYLCASSLMAAVGNEQYFGPGTRLTVT.